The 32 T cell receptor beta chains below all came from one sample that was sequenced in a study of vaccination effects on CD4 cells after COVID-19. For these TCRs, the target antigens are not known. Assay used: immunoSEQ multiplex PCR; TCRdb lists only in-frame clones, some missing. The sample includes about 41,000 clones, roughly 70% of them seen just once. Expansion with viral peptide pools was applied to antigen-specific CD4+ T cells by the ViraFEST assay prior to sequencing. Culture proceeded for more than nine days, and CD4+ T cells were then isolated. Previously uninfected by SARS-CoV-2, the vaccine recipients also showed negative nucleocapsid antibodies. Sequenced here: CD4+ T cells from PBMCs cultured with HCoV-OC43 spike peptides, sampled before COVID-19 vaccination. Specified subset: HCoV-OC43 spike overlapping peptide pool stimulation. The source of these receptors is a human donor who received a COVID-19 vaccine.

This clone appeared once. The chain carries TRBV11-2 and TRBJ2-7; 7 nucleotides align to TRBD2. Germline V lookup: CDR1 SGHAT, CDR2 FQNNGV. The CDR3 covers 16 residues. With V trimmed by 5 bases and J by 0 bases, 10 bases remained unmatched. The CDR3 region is CASSPTTRDYSYEQYF. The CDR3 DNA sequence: TGTGCCAGCAGCCCGACGACGCGGGACTACTCCTACGAGCAGTACTTC. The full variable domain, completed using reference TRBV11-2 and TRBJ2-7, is EAGVAQSPRYKIIEKRQSVAFWCNPISGHATLYWYQQILGQGPKLLIQFQNNGVVDDSQLPKDRFSAERLKGVDSTLKIQPAKLEDSAVYLCASSPTTRDYSYEQYFGPGTRLTVT.

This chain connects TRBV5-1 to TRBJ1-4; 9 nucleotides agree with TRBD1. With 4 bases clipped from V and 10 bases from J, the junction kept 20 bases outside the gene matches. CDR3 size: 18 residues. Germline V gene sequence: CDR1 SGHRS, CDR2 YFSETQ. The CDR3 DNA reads TGCGCCAGCAGCCCAACGGGACAGCCGGGACAGGGAACGGGAAAACTGTTTTTT. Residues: CASSPTGQPGQGTGKLFF. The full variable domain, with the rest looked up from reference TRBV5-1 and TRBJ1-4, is KAGVTQTPRYLIKTRGQQVTLSCSPISGHRSVSWYQQTPGQGLQFLFEYFSETQRNKGNFPGRFSGRQFSNSRSEMNVSTLELGDSALYLCASSPTGQPGQGTGKLFFGSGTQLSVL.

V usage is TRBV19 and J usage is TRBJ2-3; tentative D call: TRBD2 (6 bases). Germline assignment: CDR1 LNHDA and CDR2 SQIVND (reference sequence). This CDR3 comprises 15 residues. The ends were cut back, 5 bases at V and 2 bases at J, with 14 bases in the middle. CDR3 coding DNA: TGTGCCAGTAGTCCGAAACCGGGACTCACAGATACGCAGTATTTT. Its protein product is CASSPKPGLTDTQYF.

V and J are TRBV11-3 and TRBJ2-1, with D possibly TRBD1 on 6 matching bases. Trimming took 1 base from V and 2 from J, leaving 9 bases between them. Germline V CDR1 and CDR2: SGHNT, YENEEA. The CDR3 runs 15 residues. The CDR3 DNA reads TGTGCCAGCAGCTTAGGACAGGTGCCCTACAATGAGCAGTTCTTC. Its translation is CASSLGQVPYNEQFF. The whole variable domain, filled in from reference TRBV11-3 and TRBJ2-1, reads EAGVVQSPRYKIIEKKQPVAFWCNPISGHNTLYWYLQNLGQGPELLIRYENEEAVDDSQLPKDRFSAERLKGVDSTLKIQPAELGDSAVYLCASSLGQVPYNEQFFGPGTRLTVL.

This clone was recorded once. The CDR3 nucleotides are TGCGCCAGCAGCCCATACGCGGGGGCCTCCTACAATGAGCAGTTCTTC. It translates to CASSPYAGASYNEQFF. V usage is TRBV4-3 and J usage is TRBJ2-1; weak D call: TRBD2 (7 bases). This CDR3 is 16 amino acids long. CDR1 and CDR2 (germline): LGHNA, YSLEER. The germline V and J ends were trimmed by 4 bases and 0 bases, with 13 bases remaining between them.

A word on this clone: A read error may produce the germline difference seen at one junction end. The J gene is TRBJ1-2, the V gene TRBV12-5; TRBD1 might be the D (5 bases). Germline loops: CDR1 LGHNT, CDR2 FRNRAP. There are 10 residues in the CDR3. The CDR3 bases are TGTGCTAGTGGCCCCCGGGGGAGGCGCTTC. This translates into CASGPRGRRF.

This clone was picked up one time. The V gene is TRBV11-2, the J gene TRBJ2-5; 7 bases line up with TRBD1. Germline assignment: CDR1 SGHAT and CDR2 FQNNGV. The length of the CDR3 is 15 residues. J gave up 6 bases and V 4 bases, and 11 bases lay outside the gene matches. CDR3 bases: TGTGCCAGCAGCTCCCTCCGACAGGGTCCCAAGACCCAGTACTTC. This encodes CASSSLRQGPKTQYF.

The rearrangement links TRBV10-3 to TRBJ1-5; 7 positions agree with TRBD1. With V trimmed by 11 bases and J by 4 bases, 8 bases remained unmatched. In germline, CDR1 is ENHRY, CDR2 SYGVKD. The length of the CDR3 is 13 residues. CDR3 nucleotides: TGTGCCGCGACAGGGAGCCTAAATCAGCCCCAGCATTTT. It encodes CAATGSLNQPQHF.

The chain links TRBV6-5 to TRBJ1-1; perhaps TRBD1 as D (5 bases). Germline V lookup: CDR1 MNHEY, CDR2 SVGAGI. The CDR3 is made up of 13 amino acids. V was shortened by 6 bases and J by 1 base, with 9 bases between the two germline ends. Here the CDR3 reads CASRLTENTEAFF. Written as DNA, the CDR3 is TGTGCCAGCAGGCTGACAGAGAACACTGAAGCTTTCTTT.

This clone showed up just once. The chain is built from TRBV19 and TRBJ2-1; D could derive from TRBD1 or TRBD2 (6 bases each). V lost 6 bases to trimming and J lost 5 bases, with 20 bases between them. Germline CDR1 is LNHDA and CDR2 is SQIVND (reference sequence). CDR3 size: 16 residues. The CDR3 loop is CASSQRGAGYDNEQFF. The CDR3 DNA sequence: TGTGCCAGTAGCCAAAGGGGGGCAGGATACGACAATGAGCAGTTCTTC.

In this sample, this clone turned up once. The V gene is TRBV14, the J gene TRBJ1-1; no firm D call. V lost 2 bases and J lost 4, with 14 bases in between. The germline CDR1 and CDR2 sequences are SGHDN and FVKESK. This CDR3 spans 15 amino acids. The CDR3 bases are TGTGCCAGCAGCCAACACCGGGTAAGCGGCACTGAAGCTTTCTTT. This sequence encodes CASSQHRVSGTEAFF.

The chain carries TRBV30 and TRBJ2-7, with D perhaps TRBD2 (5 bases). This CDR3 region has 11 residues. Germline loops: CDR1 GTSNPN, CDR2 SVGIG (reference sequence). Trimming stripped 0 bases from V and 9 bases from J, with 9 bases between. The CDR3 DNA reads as TGTGCCTGGAGTGTGGCGGGTCCGCAGTACTTC. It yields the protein CAWSVAGPQYF.

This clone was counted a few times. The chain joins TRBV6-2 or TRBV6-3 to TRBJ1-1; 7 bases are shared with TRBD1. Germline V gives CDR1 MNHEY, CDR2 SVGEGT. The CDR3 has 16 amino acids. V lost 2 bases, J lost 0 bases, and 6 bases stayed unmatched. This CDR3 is CASSYPLQGMNTEAFF. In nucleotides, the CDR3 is TGTGCCAGCAGTTACCCCCTACAGGGGATGAACACTGAAGCTTTCTTT.

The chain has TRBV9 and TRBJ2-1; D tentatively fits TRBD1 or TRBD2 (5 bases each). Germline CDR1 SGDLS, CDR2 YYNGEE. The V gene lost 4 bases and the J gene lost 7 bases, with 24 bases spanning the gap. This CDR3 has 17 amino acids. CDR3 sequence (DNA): TGTGCCAGCAGCCTAACCATGGACGCAGGGACGCGGAATGAGCAGTTCTTC. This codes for CASSLTMDAGTRNEQFF.

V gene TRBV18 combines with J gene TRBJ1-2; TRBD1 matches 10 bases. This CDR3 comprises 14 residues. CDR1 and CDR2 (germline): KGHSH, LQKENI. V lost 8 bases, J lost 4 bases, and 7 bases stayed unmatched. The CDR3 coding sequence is TGTGCCAGCACGGGACAGGGGATACCCTATGGCTACACCTTC. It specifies CASTGQGIPYGYTF.

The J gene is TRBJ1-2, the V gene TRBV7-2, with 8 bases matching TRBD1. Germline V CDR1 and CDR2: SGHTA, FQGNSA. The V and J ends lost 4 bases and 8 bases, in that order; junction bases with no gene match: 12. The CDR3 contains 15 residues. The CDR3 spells CASSSGQGGIRGYTF. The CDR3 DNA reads TGTGCCAGCAGCTCAGGACAGGGAGGGATTCGCGGCTACACCTTC. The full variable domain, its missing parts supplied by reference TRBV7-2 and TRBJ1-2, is GAGVSQSPSNKVTEKGKDVELRCDPISGHTALYWYRQSLGQGLEFLIYFQGNSAPDKSGLPSDRFSAERTGGSVSTLTIQRTQQEDSAVYLCASSSGQGGIRGYTFGSGTRLTVV.

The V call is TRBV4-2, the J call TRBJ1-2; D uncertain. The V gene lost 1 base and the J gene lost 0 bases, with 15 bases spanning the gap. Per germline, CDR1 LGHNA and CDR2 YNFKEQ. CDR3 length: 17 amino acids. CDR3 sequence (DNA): TGTGCCAGCAGCCAAGGCGGCAGCCTAATCTCTAACTATGGCTACACCTTC. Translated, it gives CASSQGGSLISNYGYTF.

CDR3 in amino acids: CASEQGGYTEAFF. Written as DNA, the CDR3 is TGTGCCAGTGAACAGGGGGGATACACTGAAGCTTTCTTT. The genes are TRBV30 and TRBJ1-1; 8 bases agree with TRBD1. The ends lost 8 bases at V and 3 bases at J; junction bases unmatched: 8. Germline V gene data show CDR1 as GTSNPN and CDR2 as SVGIG (reference sequence). The CDR3 extends over 13 amino acids.

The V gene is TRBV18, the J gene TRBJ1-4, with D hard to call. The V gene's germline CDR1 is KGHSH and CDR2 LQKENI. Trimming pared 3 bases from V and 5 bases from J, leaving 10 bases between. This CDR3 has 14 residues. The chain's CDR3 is CASSPGIGNEKLFF. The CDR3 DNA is TGTGCCAGCTCACCGGGGATAGGAAATGAAAAACTGTTTTTT. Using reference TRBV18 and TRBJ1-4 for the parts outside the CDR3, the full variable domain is NAGVMQNPRHLVRRRGQEARLRCSPMKGHSHVYWYRQLPEEGLKFMVYLQKENIIDESGMPKERFSAEFPKEGPSILRIQQVVRGDSAAYFCASSPGIGNEKLFFGSGTQLSVL.

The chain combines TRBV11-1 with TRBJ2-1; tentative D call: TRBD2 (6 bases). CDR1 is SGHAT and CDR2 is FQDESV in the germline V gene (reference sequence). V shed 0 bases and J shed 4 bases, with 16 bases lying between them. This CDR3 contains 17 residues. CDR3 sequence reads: CASSLALSLARYNEQFF. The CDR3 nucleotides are TGTGCCAGCAGCTTAGCGCTAAGTCTAGCGAGGTACAATGAGCAGTTCTTC.

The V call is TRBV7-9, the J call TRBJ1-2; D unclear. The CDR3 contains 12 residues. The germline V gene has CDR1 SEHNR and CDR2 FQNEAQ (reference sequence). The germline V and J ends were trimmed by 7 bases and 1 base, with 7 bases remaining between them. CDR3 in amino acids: CASNLDNYGYTF. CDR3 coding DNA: TGTGCCAGCAACCTTGATAACTATGGCTACACCTTC.

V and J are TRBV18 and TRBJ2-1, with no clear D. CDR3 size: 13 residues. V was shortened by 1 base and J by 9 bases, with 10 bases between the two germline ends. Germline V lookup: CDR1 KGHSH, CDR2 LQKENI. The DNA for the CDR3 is TGTGCCAGCTCACCACTTATACAGCCTGAGCAGTTCTTC. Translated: CASSPLIQPEQFF.

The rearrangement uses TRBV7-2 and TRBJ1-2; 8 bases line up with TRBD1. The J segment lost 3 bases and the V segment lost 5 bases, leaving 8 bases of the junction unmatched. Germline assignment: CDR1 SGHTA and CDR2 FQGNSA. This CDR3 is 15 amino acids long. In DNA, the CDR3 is TGTGCCAGCAGCGCACCGACAGGGGTGGACTATGGCTACACCTTC. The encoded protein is CASSAPTGVDYGYTF.

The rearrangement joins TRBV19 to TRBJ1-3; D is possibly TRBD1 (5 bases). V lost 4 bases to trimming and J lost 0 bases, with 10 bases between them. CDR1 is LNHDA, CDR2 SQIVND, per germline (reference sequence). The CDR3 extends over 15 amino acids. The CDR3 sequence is CASSTGTGSGNTIYF. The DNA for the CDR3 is TGTGCCAGTAGTACCGGGACGGGCTCTGGAAACACCATATATTTT.

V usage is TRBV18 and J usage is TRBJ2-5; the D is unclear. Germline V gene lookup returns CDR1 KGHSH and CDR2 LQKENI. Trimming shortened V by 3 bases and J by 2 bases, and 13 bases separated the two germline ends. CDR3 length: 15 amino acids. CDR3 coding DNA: TGTGCCAGCTCACCGTTCTTTGACACGCAAGAGACCCAGTACTTC. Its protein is CASSPFFDTQETQYF.

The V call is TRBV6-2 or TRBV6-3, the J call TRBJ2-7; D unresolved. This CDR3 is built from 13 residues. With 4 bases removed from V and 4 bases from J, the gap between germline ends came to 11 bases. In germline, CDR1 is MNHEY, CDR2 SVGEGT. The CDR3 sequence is CASSSQHGYEQYF. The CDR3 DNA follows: TGTGCCAGCAGTTCCCAACACGGGTACGAGCAGTACTTC.

The CDR3, as DNA: TGTGCCAGCAGGTCTGCCGGGTCCCAGCCCCAGCATTTT. Residues: CASRSAGSQPQHF. The chain employs TRBV12-3 or TRBV12-4 and TRBJ1-5; D not resolved. The V end lost 6 bases, the J end lost 7 bases, and 13 bases lay between the germline ends. This CDR3 has 13 amino acids.

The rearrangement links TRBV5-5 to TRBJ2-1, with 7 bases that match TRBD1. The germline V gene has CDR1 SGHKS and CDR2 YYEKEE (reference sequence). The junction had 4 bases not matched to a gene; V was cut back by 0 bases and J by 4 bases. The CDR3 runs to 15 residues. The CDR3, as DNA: TGTGCCAGCAGCTTGGAAGGACAGGCTTACAATGAGCAGTTCTTC. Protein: CASSLEGQAYNEQFF. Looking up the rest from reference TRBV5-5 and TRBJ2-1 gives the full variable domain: DAGVTQSPTHLIKTRGQQVTLRCSPISGHKSVSWYQQVLGQGPQFIFQYYEKEERGRGNFPDRFSARQFPNYSSELNVNALLLGDSALYLCASSLEGQAYNEQFFGPGTRLTVL.

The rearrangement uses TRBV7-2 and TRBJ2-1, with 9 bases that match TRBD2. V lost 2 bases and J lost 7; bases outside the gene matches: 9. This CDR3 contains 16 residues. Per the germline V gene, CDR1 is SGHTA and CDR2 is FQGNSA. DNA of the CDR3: TGTGCCAGCAGCTTATGGCGGCTAGCGGGGAATAATGAGCAGTTCTTC. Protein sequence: CASSLWRLAGNNEQFF.

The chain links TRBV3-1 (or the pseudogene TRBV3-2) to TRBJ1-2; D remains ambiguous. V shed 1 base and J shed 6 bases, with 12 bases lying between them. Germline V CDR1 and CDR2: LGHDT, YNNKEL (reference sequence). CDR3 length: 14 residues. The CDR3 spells CASSQGTPSNGYTF. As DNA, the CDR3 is TGTGCCAGCAGCCAAGGAACTCCGTCTAATGGCTACACCTTC.

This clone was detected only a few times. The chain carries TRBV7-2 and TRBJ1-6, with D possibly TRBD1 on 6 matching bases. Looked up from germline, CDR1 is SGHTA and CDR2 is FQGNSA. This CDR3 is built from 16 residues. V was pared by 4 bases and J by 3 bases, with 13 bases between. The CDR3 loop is CASSSSRGLYNSPLHF. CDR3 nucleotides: TGTGCCAGCAGCTCCTCACGGGGGCTCTATAATTCACCCCTCCACTTT.

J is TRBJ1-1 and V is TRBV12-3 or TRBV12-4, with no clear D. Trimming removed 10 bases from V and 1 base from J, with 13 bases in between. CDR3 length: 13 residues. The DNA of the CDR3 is TGTGCCACCCTCATGGACCCGAACACTGAAGCTTTCTTT. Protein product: CATLMDPNTEAFF.